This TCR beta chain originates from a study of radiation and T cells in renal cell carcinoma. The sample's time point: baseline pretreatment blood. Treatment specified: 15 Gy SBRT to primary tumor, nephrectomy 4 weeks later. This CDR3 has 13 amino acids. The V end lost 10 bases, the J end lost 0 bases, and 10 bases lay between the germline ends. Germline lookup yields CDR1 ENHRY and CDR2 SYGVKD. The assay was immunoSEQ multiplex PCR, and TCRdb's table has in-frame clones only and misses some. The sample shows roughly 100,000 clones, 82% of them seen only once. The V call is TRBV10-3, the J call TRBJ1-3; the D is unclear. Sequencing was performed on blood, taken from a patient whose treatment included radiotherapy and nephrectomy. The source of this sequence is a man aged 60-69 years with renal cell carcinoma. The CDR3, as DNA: TGTGCCACGTCGGAATTCTCTGGAAACACCATATATTTT. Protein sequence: CATSEFSGNTIYF.